This entry is about one T cell receptor (beta chain). This record belongs to a study of T cell changes during pregnancy in multiple sclerosis. The data were produced by immunoSEQ multiplex PCR, yet TCRdb's version contains in-frame clones alone and is incomplete. The sample has tens of thousands of clones, approximately 92% seen once. Trimming removed 3 bases from V and 5 bases from J; junction bases left unmatched: 8. The CDR3 runs 15 residues. The germline V gene has CDR1 LNHDA and CDR2 SQIVND (reference sequence). The chain couples TRBV19 to TRBJ2-5, with 8 bases identical to TRBD1. Source: CD8+ T cells from peripheral blood mononuclear cells, taken in the second trimester of pregnancy. The receptor comes from a female donor with multiple sclerosis, enrolled in a pregnancy study. CDR3 protein: CASSMRQGARETQYF. The CDR3 DNA sequence: TGTGCCAGTAGTATGCGGCAGGGGGCGCGGGAGACCCAGTACTTC.